These T cell receptor beta chains were read from a single sample in a study of OX40 agonist ivuxolimab in advanced cancers. Data came from immunoSEQ multiplex PCR; TCRdb stores just in-frame clones and leaves some out. The sample shows tens of thousands of clones, more than 75% of them seen only once. The input for sequencing was CD4+ or CD8+ T cells sorted from blood, taken in a trial of the OX40 agonist ivuxolimab. The receptors here all came from an adult with an advanced solid tumor such as melanoma, head and neck, liver or kidney cancer. Both conserved end residues are trimmed from each CDR3.

v_gene	j_gene	CDR3aa
TRBV7-2	TRBJ2-1	ASSVTSGTYNEQF
TRBV5-8	TRBJ1-1	ASSSYRSNTEAF
TRBV4-3	TRBJ2-3	ASSHMRERGTDTQY
TRBV2	TRBJ2-3	ASSVVNPSTDTQY
TRBV5-6	TRBJ2-1	ASSLQGWEDTEQF
TRBV9	TRBJ2-7	ASSSWPEAGVYEQY
TRBV9	TRBJ2-4	ASSVDPRQKNIQY
TRBV6-1	TRBJ1-3	ASSENRVGGNTIY
TRBV4-3	TRBJ2-3	ASSQGSGRTDTQY
TRBV7-2	TRBJ2-7	ASSLDWDKKQY
TRBV2	TRBJ2-2	ASRDPVGLAGGSGELF